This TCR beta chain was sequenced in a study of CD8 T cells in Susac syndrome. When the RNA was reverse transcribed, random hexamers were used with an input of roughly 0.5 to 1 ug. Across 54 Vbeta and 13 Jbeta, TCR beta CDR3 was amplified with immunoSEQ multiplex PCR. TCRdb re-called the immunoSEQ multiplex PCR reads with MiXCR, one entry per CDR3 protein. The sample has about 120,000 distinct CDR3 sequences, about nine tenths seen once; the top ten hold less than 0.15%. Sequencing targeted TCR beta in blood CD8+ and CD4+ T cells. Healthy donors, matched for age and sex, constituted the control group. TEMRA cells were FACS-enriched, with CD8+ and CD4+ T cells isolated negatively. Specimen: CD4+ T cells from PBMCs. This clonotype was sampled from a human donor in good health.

The CDR3 region has the DNA TGTGCCAGCAGGACCCGGGTCTCTAGCACAGATACGCAGTATTTT. It codes for CASRTRVSSTDTQYF. The chain couples TRBV6-2 or TRBV6-3 to TRBJ2-3; D is ambiguous. Germline V gene lookup returns CDR1 MNHEY and CDR2 SVGEGT. There are 15 residues in the CDR3. The germline V and J ends were trimmed by 6 bases and 0 bases, with 13 bases remaining between them.